What follows describes a single TCR beta chain. Its specificity is unknown. PCR involved 60 Vbeta and 13 Jbeta primers. Measured with immunoSEQ multiplex PCR; TCRdb has only the in-frame clones, and not every one. The data show 100,000 to 150,000 clones, 81% seen once. Germline V CDR1 and CDR2: LNHNV, YYDKDF (reference sequence). This CDR3 contains 13 residues. The V end was cut by 5 bases, the J end by 7 bases, with 12 bases between. This record belongs to a study of cytomegalovirus exposure and HLA in healthy donors. Findings of the study overall: The classifier was said to identify cytomegalovirus status with high specificity and sensitivity.

This TCR was sampled from a woman in her twenties or thirties in good health and CMV-seronegative. V is TRBV15 and J is TRBJ1-5; D is unresolved. Sequenced material: PBMCs. CDR3 sequence (DNA): TGTGCCACCAGCCCTGCCCAAGAGCAGCCCCAGCATTTT. As protein: CATSPAQEQPQHF.